This T cell receptor beta chain appears in the sequencing data of a study of breast tumors, draining lymph nodes, adjacent tissues. The study, taken as a whole, reports: That most tumor T cells come from lymph nodes remained unproven. Luminal-like breast cancer showed significantly greater tumor-nontumor repertoire similarity than basal-like breast cancer did. Compared with lymph nodes, tumors were less diverse; compared with nontumor tissue, more. The data were judged consistent with most tumor T cells coming from lymph node and expanding in tumor.

Germline-derived CDR1 and CDR2 are DFQATT and SNEGSKA (reference sequence). This CDR3 has 14 residues. With respect to this clonotype: The antigen remains undetermined. A much more abundant neighbour one base away suggests this may be a read error.

The lymph nodes were axillary draining lymph nodes from breast cancer patients. MiXCR, run by TCRdb on the multiplex PCR reads, gives a single entry per CDR3 protein. The sample yields some 120,000 distinct CDR3 sequences, just under 20% seen once. Sequenced: axillary lymph node tissue. The origin of this receptor is a female donor with breast cancer. Some clones in this sample may be carry-over from other donors' samples. The rearrangement links TRBV20-1 to TRBJ2-5, with 7 bases identical to TRBD1. The CDR3 DNA reads as TGCAGTGCTAGCGCCGGGACAGCCCAAGAGACCCTGTACTTC. Protein sequence: CSASAGTAQETLYF.